The clone carrying this T cell receptor (beta chain) was seen a few times. These data originate in a study of blood T cell repertoires in COVID-19. In the study overall: Spain, Italy and the United States supplied samples that represented acute and convalescent COVID-19. Sources were T cells, B-cell-depleted T cells, or PBMCs; the material itself was cDNA or gDNA.

The CDR3 is 14 amino acids. Germline V gene lookup returns CDR1 MGHRA and CDR2 YSYEKL. V was clipped by 4 bases and J by 4 bases; unmatched bases: 3. Authors' processing steps: Reference gene primer amplification gave estimated nucleated cell counts. The protocol was immunoSEQ multiplex PCR, while the TCRdb copy is restricted to in-frame clones and leaves out a portion. V, J and clone size were drawn from that table, and D and trimming were deduced from the DNA. This sample has under 250,000 clones, with around 81% found just once. The V call is TRBV4-1, the J call TRBJ2-3; 9 nucleotides match TRBD1. The clonotype was recovered from a man aged 25-40 years who had recovered from COVID-19. Specimen: peripheral blood. The CDR3 loop is CASSPRQGADTQYF. As DNA, the CDR3 is TGCGCCAGCAGCCCGCGACAGGGGGCAGATACGCAGTATTTT.